This T cell receptor (beta chain) was identified in a study of blood T cell repertoires in COVID-19. Study overall: Material from acute and convalescent COVID-19 was sourced from the United States, Italy and Spain. Nucleic acid was either cDNA or gDNA, and it came from T cells, B-cell-depleted T cells, or PBMCs.

Under the authors' procedure: Estimation of nucleated cell counts was performed using reference gene primer amplification. Data came from immunoSEQ multiplex PCR; TCRdb stores just in-frame clones and leaves some out. D and trimming come from the DNA, and the V and J calls and clone size come from that table. Here the sample spans roughly 170,000 clones, 70% to 90% being singletons. The V and J ends lost 4 bases and 3 bases, in that order; junction bases with no gene match: 9. The CDR3 extends over 15 amino acids. From germline, CDR1 is SGHVS and CDR2 FNYEAQ. The sequenced sample was peripheral blood. The sequence derives from a man aged 70 or older with active or convalescent COVID-19. The chain couples TRBV7-6 to TRBJ2-7, with 7 bases aligning to TRBD1. The CDR3 region is CASSSAGGPDYEQYF. DNA for the CDR3: TGTGCCAGCAGCTCAGCAGGGGGACCGGACTACGAGCAGTACTTC.